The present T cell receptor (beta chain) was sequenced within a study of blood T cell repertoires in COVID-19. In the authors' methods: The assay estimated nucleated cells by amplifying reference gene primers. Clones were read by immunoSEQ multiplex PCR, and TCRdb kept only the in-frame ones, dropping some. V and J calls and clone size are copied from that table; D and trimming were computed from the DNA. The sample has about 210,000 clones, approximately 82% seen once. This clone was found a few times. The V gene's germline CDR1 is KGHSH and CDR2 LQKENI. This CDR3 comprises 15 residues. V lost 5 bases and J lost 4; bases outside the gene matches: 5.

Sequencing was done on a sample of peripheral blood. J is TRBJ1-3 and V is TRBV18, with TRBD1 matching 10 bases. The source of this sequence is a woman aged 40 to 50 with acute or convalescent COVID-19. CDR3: CASSTGTGAGNTIYF. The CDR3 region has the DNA TGTGCCAGCTCAACCGGGACAGGGGCCGGAAACACCATATATTTT.